This T cell receptor beta chain was identified during a study of Ad26.COV2.S vaccination and SARS-CoV-2 variants. Study context: Donor got 5x10^10 or 1x10^11 viral particles of Ad26.COV2.S. Study observations and caveats: Researchers reported similar non-spike TCR breadth in vaccine and placebo recipients.

As to treatment: around 19 received Ad26.COV2.S at low or high dose, single or two shots; roughly five received placebo; per-sample allocation not given. The study sampled participants on day 63 after the first vaccine or placebo injection. Recruitment in Boston yielded a donor of adult age, 18-55 years. Looked up from germline, CDR1 is SGHKS and CDR2 is YYEKEE (reference sequence). Trimming removed 4 bases from V and 6 bases from J, with 10 bases in between. This CDR3 has 13 amino acids. A word on this clone: Its antigen is unidentified.

Some clones are missing from TCRdb's copy, which holds only in-frame ones; the method was immunoSEQ multiplex PCR. The sample comprises 400,000 to 450,000 clones, approximately 90% of which are singletons, and 10% to 15% rests with the top ten. J is TRBJ2-2 and V is TRBV5-5; a possible D gene is TRBD2 (6 bases). The sequenced sample was peripheral blood, obtained in a trial of Ad26.COV2.S vaccine versus placebo. The receptor was isolated from a person between 18 and 60 years old who received the Ad26.COV2.S COVID-19 vaccine or a placebo. CDR3 loop: CASSQRDSGELFF. Here the CDR3 DNA reads TGTGCCAGCAGCCAACGGGACTCCGGGGAGCTGTTTTTT.